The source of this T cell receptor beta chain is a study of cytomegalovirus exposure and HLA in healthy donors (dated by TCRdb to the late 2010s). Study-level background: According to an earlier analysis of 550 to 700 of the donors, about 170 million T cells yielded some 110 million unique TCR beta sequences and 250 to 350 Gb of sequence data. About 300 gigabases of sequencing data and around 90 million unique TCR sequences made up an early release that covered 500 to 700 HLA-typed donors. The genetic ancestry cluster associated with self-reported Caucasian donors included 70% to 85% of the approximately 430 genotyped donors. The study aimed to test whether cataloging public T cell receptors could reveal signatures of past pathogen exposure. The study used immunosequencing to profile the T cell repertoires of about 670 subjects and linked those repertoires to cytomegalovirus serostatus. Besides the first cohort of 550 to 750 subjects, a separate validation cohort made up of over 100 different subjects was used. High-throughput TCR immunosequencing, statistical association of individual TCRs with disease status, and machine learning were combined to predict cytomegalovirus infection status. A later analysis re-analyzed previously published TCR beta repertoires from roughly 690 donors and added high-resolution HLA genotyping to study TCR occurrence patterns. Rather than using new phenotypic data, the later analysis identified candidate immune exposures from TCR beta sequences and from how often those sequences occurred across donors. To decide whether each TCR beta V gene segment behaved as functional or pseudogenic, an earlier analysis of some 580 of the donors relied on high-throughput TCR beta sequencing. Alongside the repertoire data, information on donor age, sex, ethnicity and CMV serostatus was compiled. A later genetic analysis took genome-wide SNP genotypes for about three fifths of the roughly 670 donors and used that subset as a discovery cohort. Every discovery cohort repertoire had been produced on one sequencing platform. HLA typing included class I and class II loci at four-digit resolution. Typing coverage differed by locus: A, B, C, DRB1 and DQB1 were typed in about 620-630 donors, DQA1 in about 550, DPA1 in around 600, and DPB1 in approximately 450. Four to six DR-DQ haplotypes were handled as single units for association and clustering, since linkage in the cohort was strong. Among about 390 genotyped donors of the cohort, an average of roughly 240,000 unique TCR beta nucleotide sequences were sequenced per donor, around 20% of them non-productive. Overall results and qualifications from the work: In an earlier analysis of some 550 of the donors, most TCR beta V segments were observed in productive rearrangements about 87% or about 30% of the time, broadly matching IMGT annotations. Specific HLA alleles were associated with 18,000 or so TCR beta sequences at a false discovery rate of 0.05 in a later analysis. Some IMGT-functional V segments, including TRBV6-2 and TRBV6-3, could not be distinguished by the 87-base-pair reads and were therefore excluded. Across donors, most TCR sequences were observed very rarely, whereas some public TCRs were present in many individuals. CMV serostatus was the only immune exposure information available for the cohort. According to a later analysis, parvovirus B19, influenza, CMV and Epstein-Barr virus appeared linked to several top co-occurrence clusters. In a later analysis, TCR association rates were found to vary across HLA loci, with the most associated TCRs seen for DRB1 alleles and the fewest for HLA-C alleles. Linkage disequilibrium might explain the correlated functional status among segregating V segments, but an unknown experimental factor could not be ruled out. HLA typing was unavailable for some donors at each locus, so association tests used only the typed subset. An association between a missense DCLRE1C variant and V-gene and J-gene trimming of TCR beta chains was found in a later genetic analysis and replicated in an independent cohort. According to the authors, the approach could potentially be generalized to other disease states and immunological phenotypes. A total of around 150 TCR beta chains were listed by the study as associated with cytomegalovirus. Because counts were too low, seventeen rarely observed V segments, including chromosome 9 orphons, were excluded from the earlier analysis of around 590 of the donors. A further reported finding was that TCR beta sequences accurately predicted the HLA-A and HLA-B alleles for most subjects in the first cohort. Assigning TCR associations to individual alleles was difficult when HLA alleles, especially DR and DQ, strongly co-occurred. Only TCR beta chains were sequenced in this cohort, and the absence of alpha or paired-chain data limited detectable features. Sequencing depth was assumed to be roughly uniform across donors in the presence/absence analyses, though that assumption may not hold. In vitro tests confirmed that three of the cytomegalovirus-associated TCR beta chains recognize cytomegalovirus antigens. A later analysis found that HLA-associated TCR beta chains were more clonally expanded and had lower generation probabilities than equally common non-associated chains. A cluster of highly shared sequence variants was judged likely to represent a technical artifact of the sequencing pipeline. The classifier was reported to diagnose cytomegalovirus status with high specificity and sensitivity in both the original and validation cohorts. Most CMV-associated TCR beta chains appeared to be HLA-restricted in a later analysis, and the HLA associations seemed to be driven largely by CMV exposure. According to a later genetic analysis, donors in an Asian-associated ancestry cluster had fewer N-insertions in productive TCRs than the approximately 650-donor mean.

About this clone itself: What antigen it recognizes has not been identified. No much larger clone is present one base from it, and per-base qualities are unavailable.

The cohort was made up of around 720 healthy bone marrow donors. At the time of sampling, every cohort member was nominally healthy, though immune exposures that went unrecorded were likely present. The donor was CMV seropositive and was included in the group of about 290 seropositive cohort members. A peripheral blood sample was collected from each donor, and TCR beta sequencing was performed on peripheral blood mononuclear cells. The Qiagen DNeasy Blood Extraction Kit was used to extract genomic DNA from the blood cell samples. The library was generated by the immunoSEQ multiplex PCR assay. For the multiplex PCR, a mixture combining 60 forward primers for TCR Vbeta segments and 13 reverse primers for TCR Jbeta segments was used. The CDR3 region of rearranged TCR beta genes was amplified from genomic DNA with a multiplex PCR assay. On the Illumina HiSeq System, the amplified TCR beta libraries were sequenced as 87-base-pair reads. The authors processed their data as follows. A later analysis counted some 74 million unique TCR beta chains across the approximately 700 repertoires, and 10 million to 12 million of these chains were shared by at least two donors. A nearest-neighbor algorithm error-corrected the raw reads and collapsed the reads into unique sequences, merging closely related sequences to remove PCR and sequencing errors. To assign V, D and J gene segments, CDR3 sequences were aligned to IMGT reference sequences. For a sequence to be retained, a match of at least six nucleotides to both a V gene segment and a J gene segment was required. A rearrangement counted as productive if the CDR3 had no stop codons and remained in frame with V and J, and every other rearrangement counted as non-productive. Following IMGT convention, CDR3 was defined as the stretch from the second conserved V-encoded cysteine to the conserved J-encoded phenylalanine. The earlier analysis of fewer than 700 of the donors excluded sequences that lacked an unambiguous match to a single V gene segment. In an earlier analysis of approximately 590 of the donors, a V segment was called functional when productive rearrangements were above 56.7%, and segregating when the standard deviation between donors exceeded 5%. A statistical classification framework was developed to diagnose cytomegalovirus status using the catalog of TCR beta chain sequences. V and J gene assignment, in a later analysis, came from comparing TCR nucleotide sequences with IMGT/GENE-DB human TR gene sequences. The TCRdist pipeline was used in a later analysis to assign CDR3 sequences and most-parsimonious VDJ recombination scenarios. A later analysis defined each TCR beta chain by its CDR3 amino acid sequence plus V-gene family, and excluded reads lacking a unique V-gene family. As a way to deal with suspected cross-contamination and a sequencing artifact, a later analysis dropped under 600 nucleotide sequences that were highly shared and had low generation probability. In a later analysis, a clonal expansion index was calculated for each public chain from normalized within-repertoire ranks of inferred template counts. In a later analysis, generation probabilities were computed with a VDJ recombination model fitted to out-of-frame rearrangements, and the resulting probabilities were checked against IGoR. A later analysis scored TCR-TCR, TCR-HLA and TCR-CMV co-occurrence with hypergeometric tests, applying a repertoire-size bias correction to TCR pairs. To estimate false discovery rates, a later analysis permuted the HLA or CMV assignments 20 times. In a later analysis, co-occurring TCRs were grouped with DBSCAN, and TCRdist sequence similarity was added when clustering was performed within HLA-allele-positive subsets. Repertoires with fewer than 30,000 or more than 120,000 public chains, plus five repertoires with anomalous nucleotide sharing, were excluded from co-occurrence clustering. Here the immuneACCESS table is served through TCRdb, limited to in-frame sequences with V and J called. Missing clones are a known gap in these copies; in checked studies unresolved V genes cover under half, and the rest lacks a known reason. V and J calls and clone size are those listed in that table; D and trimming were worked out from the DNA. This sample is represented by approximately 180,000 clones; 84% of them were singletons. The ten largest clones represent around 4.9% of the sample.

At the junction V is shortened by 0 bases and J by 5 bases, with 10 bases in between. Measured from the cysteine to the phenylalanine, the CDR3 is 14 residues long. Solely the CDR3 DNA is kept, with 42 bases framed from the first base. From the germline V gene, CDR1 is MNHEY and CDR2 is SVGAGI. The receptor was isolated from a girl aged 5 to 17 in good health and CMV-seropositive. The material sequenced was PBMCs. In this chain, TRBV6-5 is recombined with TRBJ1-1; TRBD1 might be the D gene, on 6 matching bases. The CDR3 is CASSYSQGRTEAFF. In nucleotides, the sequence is TGTGCCAGCAGTTACTCACAGGGTAGGACTGAAGCTTTCTTT.